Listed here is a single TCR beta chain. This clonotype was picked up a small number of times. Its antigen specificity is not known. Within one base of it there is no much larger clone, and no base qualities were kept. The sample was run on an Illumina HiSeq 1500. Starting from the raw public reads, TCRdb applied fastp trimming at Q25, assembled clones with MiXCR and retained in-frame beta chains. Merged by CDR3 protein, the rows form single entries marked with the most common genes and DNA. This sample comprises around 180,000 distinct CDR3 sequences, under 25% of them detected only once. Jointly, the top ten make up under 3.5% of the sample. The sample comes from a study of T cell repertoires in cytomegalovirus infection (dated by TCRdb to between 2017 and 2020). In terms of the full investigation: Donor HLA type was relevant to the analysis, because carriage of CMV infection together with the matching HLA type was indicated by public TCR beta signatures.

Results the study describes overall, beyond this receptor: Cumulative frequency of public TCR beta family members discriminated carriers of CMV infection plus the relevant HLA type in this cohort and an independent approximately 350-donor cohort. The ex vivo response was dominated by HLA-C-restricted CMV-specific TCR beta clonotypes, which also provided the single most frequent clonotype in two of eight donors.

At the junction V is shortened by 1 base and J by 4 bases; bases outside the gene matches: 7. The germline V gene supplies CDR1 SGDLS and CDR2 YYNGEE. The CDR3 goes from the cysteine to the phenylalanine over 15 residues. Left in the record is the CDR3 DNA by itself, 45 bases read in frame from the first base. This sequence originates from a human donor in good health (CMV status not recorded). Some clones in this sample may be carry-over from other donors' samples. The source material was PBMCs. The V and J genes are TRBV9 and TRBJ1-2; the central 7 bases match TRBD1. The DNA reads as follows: TGTGCCAGCAGCGTACCTGGTGCAGGGGGCTATGGCTACACCTTC. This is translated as CASSVPGAGGYGYTF. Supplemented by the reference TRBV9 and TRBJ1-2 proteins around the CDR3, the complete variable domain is DSGVTQTPKHLITATGQRVTLRCSPRSGDLSVYWYQQSLDQGLQFLIQYYNGEERAKGNILERFSAQQFPDLHSELNLSSLELGDSALYFCASSVPGAGGYGYTFGSGTRLTVV.